The rows below give T cell receptor beta chains drawn from one sample of a study of early T cells in non-severe SARS-CoV-2 infection. Using its own MiXCR run on the 5' RACE reads, TCRdb lists one record per CDR3 protein. The sample consists of 84,000 or so distinct CDR3 sequences, more than 13% of them appearing once. The sequenced sample consisted of whole blood. These receptors all stem from an adult who was a healthcare worker with PCR-confirmed SARS-CoV-2 infection or an uninfected control (not recorded which). Both conserved end residues are part of each CDR3. Each record gives: V gene, J gene, D gene, clone size, CDR3 DNA, CDR3 protein. A D gene is named only where the DNA matches it firmly. Size is stated for part of the rows, as once, few or many counts, or as a class when the clone is expanded.

V: TRBV21-1; J: TRBJ1-1; D: .; size: .; DNA: TGTGCCAGCAGCTCCTTCCCCGGGACAGGACTCAAAAATGAAGCTTTCTTT; CDR3: CASSSFPGTGLKNEAFF
V: TRBV4-1; J: TRBJ2-1; D: .; size: medium-sized; DNA: TGCGCCAGCAGCCAACCCGACAGAGCACCCTACAATGAGCAGTTCTTC; CDR3: CASSQPDRAPYNEQFF
V: TRBV6-2/TRBV6-3; J: TRBJ1-1; D: .; size: .; DNA: TGTGCCAGCAGTTACTCGTTGGTAATGAACACTGAAGCTTTCTTT; CDR3: CASSYSLVMNTEAFF
V: TRBV3-1; J: TRBJ1-2; D: .; size: .; DNA: TGTGCCAGCAGCCAGACGGGGGCGAGTAACTATGGCTACACCTTC; CDR3: CASSQTGASNYGYTF
V: TRBV5-1; J: TRBJ2-2; D: TRBD1; size: few; DNA: TGCGCCAGCAGCTCCAGACAGGGAACAGCCGGGGAGCTGTTTTTT; CDR3: CASSSRQGTAGELFF
V: TRBV28; J: TRBJ1-2; D: TRBD1; size: many; DNA: TGTGCCAGCTCTACAGGGGCGTATGGTGGCTACACCTTC; CDR3: CASSTGAYGGYTF
V: TRBV6-5; J: TRBJ1-1; D: .; size: few; DNA: TGTGCCAGCAGTTACTCGACCCAGGCGAACACTGAAGCTTTCTTT; CDR3: CASSYSTQANTEAFF
V: TRBV13; J: TRBJ1-6; D: TRBD1; size: few; DNA: TGTGCCAGCAGCGTAACCCTTGACAGGGGGACCTATAATTCACCCCTCCACTTT; CDR3: CASSVTLDRGTYNSPLHF
V: TRBV6-4; J: TRBJ2-6; D: .; size: many; DNA: TGTGCCAGCAGTGAAGACTCTGGGGCCAACGTCCTGACTTTC; CDR3: CASSEDSGANVLTF
V: TRBV19; J: TRBJ2-2; D: .; size: many; DNA: TGTGCCAGTAGTCCGCCGACAGGGAGGTCCGGGGAGCTGTTTTTT; CDR3: CASSPPTGRSGELFF
V: TRBV6-1; J: TRBJ1-2; D: .; size: .; DNA: TGTGCCAGCAGTGAAGCCCAATATGGCTACACCTTC; CDR3: CASSEAQYGYTF
V: TRBV9; J: TRBJ2-6; D: .; size: few; DNA: TGTGCCAGCAGCGCCCACTACTCTGGGGCCAACGTCCTGACTTTC; CDR3: CASSAHYSGANVLTF
V: TRBV29-1; J: TRBJ2-1; D: .; size: .; DNA: TGCAGCGTCCCTAAACCCGGCGACAATGAGCAGTTCTTC; CDR3: CSVPKPGDNEQFF
V: TRBV29-1; J: TRBJ2-7; D: TRBD2; size: few; DNA: TGCAGCGTCCAAGGACTAGCGGAAGCAAGGGCCTACGAGCAGTACTTC; CDR3: CSVQGLAEARAYEQYF
V: TRBV7-9; J: TRBJ2-7; D: .; size: few; DNA: TGTGCCAGCAGCTTCGAGACTAGTGCCTTAACCGAGCAGTACTTC; CDR3: CASSFETSALTEQYF
V: TRBV6-6; J: TRBJ1-1; D: .; size: few; DNA: TGTGCCACCAAACAGGGTCCTGAAGCTTTCTTT; CDR3: CATKQGPEAFF
V: TRBV7-2; J: TRBJ2-1; D: TRBD2; size: .; DNA: TGTGCCAGCAGCTCTCCCGGGACTAGCTTAAACAATGAGCAGTTCTTC; CDR3: CASSSPGTSLNNEQFF
V: TRBV29-1; J: TRBJ2-3; D: .; size: .; DNA: TGCAGCGTGACCTCCGGGGGTGGGCAGTATTTT; CDR3: CSVTSGGGQYF
V: TRBV5-4; J: TRBJ2-7; D: .; size: many; DNA: TGTGCCAGCAGCTCGGACAGTCGCTACGAGCAGTACTTC; CDR3: CASSSDSRYEQYF
V: TRBV11-2; J: TRBJ2-2; D: .; size: .; DNA: TGTGCCAGCAGACGCCTCTCCGATACCGGGGAGCTGTTTTTT; CDR3: CASRRLSDTGELFF
V: TRBV7-3; J: TRBJ1-1; D: TRBD1; size: many; DNA: TGTGCCAGCAGCGTCCGCGACAGGGCGAACACTGAAGCTTTCTTT; CDR3: CASSVRDRANTEAFF
V: TRBV25-1; J: TRBJ2-7; D: .; size: .; DNA: TGTGCCACCACCGTCTTAAACGAGCAGTACTTC; CDR3: CATTVLNEQYF
V: TRBV18; J: TRBJ2-7; D: TRBD1; size: few; DNA: TGTGCCAGCTCACCGGGACAGGGGTCCACATACGAGCAGTACTTC; CDR3: CASSPGQGSTYEQYF
V: TRBV3-1; J: TRBJ2-5; D: .; size: many; DNA: TGTGCCAGCAGCCAAGATATTGGAACGGCGGGATACCAAGAGACCCAGTACTTC; CDR3: CASSQDIGTAGYQETQYF
V: TRBV11-2; J: TRBJ2-5; D: TRBD2; size: .; DNA: TGTGCCAGCAGCTTAGTTTTGGGACTACAAGAGACCCAGTACTTC; CDR3: CASSLVLGLQETQYF
V: TRBV20-1; J: TRBJ2-7; D: TRBD1; size: few; DNA: TGCAGTGCTACCTCCGGGACAGGGACAGGCGAGCAGTACTTC; CDR3: CSATSGTGTGEQYF
V: TRBV4-1; J: TRBJ1-1; D: .; size: many; DNA: TGCGCCAGCAGCCAGCTAACCGGGATCGAGGGAGCTTTCTTT; CDR3: CASSQLTGIEGAFF
V: TRBV28; J: TRBJ2-7; D: .; size: many; DNA: TGTGCCAGCAGCCTGAAGGGTTACGAGCAGTACTTC; CDR3: CASSLKGYEQYF
V: TRBV20-1; J: TRBJ2-3; D: .; size: few; DNA: TGCAGTGCTAGGACGGACTTCCTAGCCACAGATACGCAGTATTTT; CDR3: CSARTDFLATDTQYF
V: TRBV14; J: TRBJ1-4; D: .; size: few; DNA: TGTGCCAGCAGCCAATTACACGCTTCCCCTGTAAAACTGTTTTTT; CDR3: CASSQLHASPVKLFF
V: TRBV12-3/TRBV12-4; J: TRBJ1-1; D: .; size: few; DNA: TGTGCCAGCAGTTTAGCGGGGCAGGGGAACACTGAAGCTTTCTTT; CDR3: CASSLAGQGNTEAFF
V: TRBV29-1; J: TRBJ1-1; D: .; size: few; DNA: TGCAGCGTGGACCCGATAGGAACTGAAGCTTTCTTT; CDR3: CSVDPIGTEAFF
V: TRBV7-9; J: TRBJ2-3; D: .; size: .; DNA: TGTGCCAGCAGCTCCCCAGATAGCACAGATACGCAGTATTTT; CDR3: CASSSPDSTDTQYF